This T cell receptor (beta chain) is from a study of graft-versus-host responses after intestinal transplantation. General observations from the study: Some GvH clones appeared in ileal mucosa or blood before recipient bone marrow.

CDR3 size: 18 residues. The germline V gene encodes CDR1 LGHNT and CDR2 FRNRAP. The germline V and J ends were trimmed by 5 bases and 5 bases, with 22 bases remaining between them. Sequencing used immunoSEQ multiplex PCR; TCRdb keeps in-frame clones, though not all of them. The repertoire has about 4,700 clones, 27% of them found once; the top ten carry around 25%. Researchers placed 200,000 CFSE-labeled responder cells in culture with 200,000 irradiated, violet-dye-labeled stimulator cells. After the reaction, the investigators sorted the proliferating CFSE-low CD3+CD4+ and CD3+CD8+ responders. Sequencing used alloreactive CD8+ T cells from a mixed lymphocyte reaction culture, obtained before transplantation. Subset indicated: CFSE-low proliferating T cells sorted from roughly six-day pre-transplant mixed lymphocyte reaction (GvH or HvG direction). The clonotype was recovered from a human patient who was an organ donor for intestinal transplantation. This rearrangement joins TRBV12-5 to TRBJ2-6; a weak D match, TRBD1 (5 bases). The DNA of the CDR3 is TGTGCTAGTGGTCAAACTCGTGCAGGACAAAGTCGGGCCAACGTCCTGACTTTC. Its translation is CASGQTRAGQSRANVLTF.